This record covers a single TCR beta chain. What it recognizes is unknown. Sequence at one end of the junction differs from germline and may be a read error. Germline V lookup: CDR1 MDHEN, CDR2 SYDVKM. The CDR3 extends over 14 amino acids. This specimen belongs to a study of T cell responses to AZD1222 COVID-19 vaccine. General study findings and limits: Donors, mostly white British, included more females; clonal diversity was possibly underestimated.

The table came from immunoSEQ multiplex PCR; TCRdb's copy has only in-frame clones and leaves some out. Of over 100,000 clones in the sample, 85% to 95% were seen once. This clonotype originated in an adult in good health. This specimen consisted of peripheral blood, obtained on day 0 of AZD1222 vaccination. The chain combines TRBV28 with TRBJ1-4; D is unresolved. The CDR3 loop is CASISGLSNEKLFF. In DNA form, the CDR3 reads TGTGCCAGCATTTCCGGGTTATCTAACGAAAAACTGTTTTTT.